Listed below are T cell receptor beta chains from one sample, sequenced in a study of shared clonotypes between healthy human individuals. Data came from immunoSEQ multiplex PCR; TCRdb stores just in-frame clones and leaves some out. The sample holds over a million clones; about 77% are singletons and the top ten take approximately 1.5%. What was sequenced was memory CD4+ T cells sorted from blood. The source is a man between 18 and 35 years old in good health. Each CDR3 is given with its conserved first and last residue. D genes are given only for firm matches. Rows may omit the clone size; those that give it use once, few, many or a size class.

size | J | D | V | CDR3
many | TRBJ1-6 | TRBD1 | TRBV19 | CASRSPGQGASPLHF
NA | TRBJ1-1 | NA | TRBV29-1 | CSVVEGGTEAFF
NA | TRBJ2-1 | TRBD1 | TRBV7-2 | CASSPATGTGLGEQFF
NA | TRBJ1-5 | NA | TRBV21-1 | CASRINPGRRQPQHF
NA | TRBJ2-5 | NA | TRBV7-2 | CASSLGTGSLETQYF
NA | TRBJ2-6 | TRBD1 | TRBV19 | CASSATSEDRETF
NA | TRBJ2-3 | NA | TRBV29-1 | CSVEGGAKDTQYF
few | TRBJ2-4 | TRBD2 | TRBV4-2 | CASSPHGGRGENIQYF
NA | TRBJ1-1 | NA | TRBV6-5 | CASAAGRLMNTEAFF
few | TRBJ1-5 | NA | TRBV19 | CASSPRDSNQPQHF
NA | TRBJ2-2 | NA | TRBV6-1 | CASSEAPVGAPNTGELFF
NA | TRBJ2-1 | NA | TRBV11-2 | CASSLDHGGVNEQFF
many | TRBJ2-7 | TRBD2 | TRBV10-3 | CAISESLGTSGSYEQYF
NA | TRBJ2-3 | TRBD2 | TRBV18 | CASSPRVPRAGVTDTQYF
NA | TRBJ2-1 | NA | TRBV18 | CASSPNRAAYNEQFF